Listed here are 3 T cell receptor beta chains from one sample, sequenced in a study of CD8 T cells in Susac syndrome. Reverse transcription of about 0.45 to 1 ug RNA was performed with random hexamers. TCRdb used MiXCR to reprocess the immunoSEQ multiplex PCR reads, holding one entry per CDR3 protein. The sample shows 150,000 to 190,000 distinct CDR3 sequences, over 95% of them seen only once. The sequencing sample was made of CD8+ T cells from PBMCs. Receptors were obtained from a human donor with multiple sclerosis.

The chain joins TRBV11-2 to TRBJ2-5; 8 nucleotides agree with TRBD2. The CDR3 length is 14 residues. Unmatched junction bases numbered 4, after V lost 6 bases and J lost 1 base. Germline CDR1 reads SGHAT; CDR2 reads FQNNGV. CDR3 amino acids: CASSSGTSQETQYF. In DNA, the CDR3 is TGTGCCAGCAGTTCCGGGACTAGCCAAGAGACCCAGTACTTC.

The chain joins TRBV7-9 to TRBJ2-7; no clear D gene. The germline V and J ends were trimmed by 8 bases and 3 bases, with 14 bases remaining between them. CDR1 is SEHNR and CDR2 is FQNEAQ in the germline V gene (reference sequence). This CDR3 is built from 13 residues. CDR3 sequence: CASGSYSLYEQYV. CDR3 coding DNA: TGTGCCAGCGGCTCGTACAGTCTCTACGAGCAGTACGTC.

The chain has TRBV4-1 and TRBJ2-1; D possibly corresponds to TRBD1 (5 bases). CDR1 is MGHRA and CDR2 is YSYEKL in the germline V gene. This CDR3 is 14 amino acids long. V dropped 0 bases and J dropped 9 bases, with 12 bases sitting between them. The DNA of the CDR3 is TGCGCCAGCAGCCAAGATGGGGCGATCAGTGAGCAGTTCTTC. This codes for CASSQDGAISEQFF.